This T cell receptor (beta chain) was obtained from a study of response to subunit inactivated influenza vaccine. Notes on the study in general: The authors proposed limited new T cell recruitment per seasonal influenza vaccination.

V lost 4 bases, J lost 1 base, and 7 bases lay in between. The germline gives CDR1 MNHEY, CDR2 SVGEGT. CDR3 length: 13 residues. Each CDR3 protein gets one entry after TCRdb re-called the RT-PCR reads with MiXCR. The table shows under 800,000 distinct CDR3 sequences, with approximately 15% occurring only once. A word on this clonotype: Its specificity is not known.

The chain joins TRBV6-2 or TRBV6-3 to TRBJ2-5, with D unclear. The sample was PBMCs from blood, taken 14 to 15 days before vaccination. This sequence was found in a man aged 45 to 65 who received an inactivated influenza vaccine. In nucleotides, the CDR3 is TGTGCCAGCAGTTCCATCTTCCAAGAGACCCAGTACTTC. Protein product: CASSSIFQETQYF.